This T cell receptor beta chain came from a study of blood T cell repertoires in COVID-19. The overall study: COVID-19 samples collected from the United States, Italy and Spain covered acute and convalescent phases. Sample material is recorded as cDNA or gDNA derived from T cells, B-cell-depleted T cells, or PBMCs.

As handled by the study authors: Scientists estimated how many nucleated cells there were by amplifying reference gene primers. Assay: immunoSEQ multiplex PCR; the TCRdb copy retains only in-frame clones and omits some. The V and J calls and clone size are taken from that table; D and trimming were inferred from the DNA. The data show a few hundred thousand clones, with 82% seen just once and about 3% held by the top ten. V lost 8 bases, J lost 0 bases, and 0 bases stayed unmatched. This CDR3 has 13 residues. Germline loops: CDR1 SGHAT, CDR2 FQNNGV. The sequence derives from a woman aged 18-29 years with acute or convalescent COVID-19. The sample was peripheral blood. The chain recombines TRBV11-2 with TRBJ2-1, with 8 nucleotides matching TRBD2. CDR3 in amino acids: CASGTSSYNEQFF. The CDR3 bases are TGTGCCAGCGGGACTAGCTCCTACAATGAGCAGTTCTTC.